The rows below give T cell receptor beta chains drawn from one sample of a study of PD-1 blockade in classical Hodgkin lymphoma. TCRdb keeps only in-frame clones here, not all; method: immunoSEQ multiplex PCR. The profile shows around 13,000 clones, around 80% of them singletons. Specimen: peripheral blood mononuclear cells (PBMCs), collected at baseline. The receptors here all came from a human donor with classical Hodgkin lymphoma. The conserved cysteine and the conserved F or W are not part of the CDR3 here. Fields, in order: CDR3 protein, J gene, clone size, D gene, V gene. D genes are given only for firm matches. Expanded clones get a size class; other rows say once, few or many, or leave the size out.

CDR3 protein: ASSHSGAGGNEQF; J gene: TRBJ2-1; clone size: .; D gene: TRBD2; V gene: TRBV19
CDR3 protein: ASSLEGFGNEQF; J gene: TRBJ2-1; clone size: .; D gene: .; V gene: TRBV7-2
CDR3 protein: ASSLLGGVSETQY; J gene: TRBJ2-5; clone size: .; D gene: .; V gene: TRBV27
CDR3 protein: ASSPTGKGYGYT; J gene: TRBJ1-2; clone size: few; D gene: TRBD1; V gene: TRBV7-2
CDR3 protein: ASSLPGGETQY; J gene: TRBJ2-5; clone size: few; D gene: .; V gene: TRBV5-4
CDR3 protein: ASSFGVSREKLF; J gene: TRBJ1-4; clone size: .; D gene: .; V gene: TRBV5-6
CDR3 protein: ASSAVPGLGTDTQY; J gene: TRBJ2-3; clone size: .; D gene: TRBD2; V gene: TRBV9
CDR3 protein: ASSGAGGGTEAF; J gene: TRBJ1-1; clone size: .; D gene: TRBD1; V gene: TRBV18
CDR3 protein: ASSLGGEQF; J gene: TRBJ2-1; clone size: .; D gene: .; V gene: TRBV7-2
CDR3 protein: ASSYKTPLSRANVLT; J gene: TRBJ2-6; clone size: .; D gene: .; V gene: TRBV7-9
CDR3 protein: ASSQVSPRGAF; J gene: TRBJ1-1; clone size: .; D gene: .; V gene: TRBV4-1
CDR3 protein: SVAGPGEPQH; J gene: TRBJ1-5; clone size: .; D gene: .; V gene: TRBV29-1
CDR3 protein: ASSYSKLSYEQY; J gene: TRBJ2-7; clone size: .; D gene: .; V gene: TRBV6-5
CDR3 protein: ASSIGPRTVNYGYT; J gene: TRBJ1-2; clone size: .; D gene: .; V gene: TRBV19
CDR3 protein: ASRQILNTGELF; J gene: TRBJ2-2; clone size: .; D gene: .; V gene: TRBV2
CDR3 protein: ASSLKGNSPLH; J gene: TRBJ1-6; clone size: .; D gene: .; V gene: TRBV7-8
CDR3 protein: ASRGGGQTNEKLF; J gene: TRBJ1-4; clone size: .; D gene: .; V gene: TRBV28
CDR3 protein: ASMGSSYNSPLH; J gene: TRBJ1-6; clone size: few; D gene: .; V gene: TRBV27